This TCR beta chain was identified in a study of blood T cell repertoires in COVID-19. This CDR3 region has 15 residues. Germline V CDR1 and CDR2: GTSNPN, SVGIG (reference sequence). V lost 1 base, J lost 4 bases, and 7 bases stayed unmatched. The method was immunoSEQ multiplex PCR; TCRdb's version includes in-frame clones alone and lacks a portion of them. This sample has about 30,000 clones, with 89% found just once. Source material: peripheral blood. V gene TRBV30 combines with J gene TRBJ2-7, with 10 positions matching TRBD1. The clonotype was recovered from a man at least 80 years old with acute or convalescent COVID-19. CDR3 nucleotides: TGTGCCTGGAGTGCCCAGACAGGGGGCGCGTACGAGCAGTACTTC. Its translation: CAWSAQTGGAYEQYF.